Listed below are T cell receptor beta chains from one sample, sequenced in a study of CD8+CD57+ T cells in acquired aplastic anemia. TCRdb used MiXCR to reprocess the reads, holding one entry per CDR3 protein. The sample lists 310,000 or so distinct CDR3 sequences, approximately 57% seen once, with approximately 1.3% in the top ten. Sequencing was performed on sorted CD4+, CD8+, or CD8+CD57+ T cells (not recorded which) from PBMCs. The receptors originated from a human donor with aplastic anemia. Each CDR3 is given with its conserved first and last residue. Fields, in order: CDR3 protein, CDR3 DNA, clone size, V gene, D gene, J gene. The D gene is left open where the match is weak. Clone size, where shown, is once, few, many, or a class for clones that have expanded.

CASSLGTGGGLGLFF	TGCGCCAGCAGCTTGGGGACAGGGGGCGGTTTAGGCTTGTTCTTC	once	TRBV5-5	TRBD1	TRBJ2-1
CASSVYSTNYGYTF	TGTGCCAGCAGTGTATACAGTACTAACTATGGCTACACCTTC	many	TRBV2	-	TRBJ1-2
CASSLVLASEAFF	TGTGCCAGCAGCCTTGTCCTTGCCTCGGAAGCTTTCTTT	-	TRBV6-6	-	TRBJ1-1
CASGSGTANTGELFF	TGTGCCAGCGGCTCCGGGACAGCAAACACCGGGGAGCTGTTTTTT	-	TRBV7-8	TRBD1	TRBJ2-2
CSARSWPSYEQYF	TGCAGTGCTAGATCCTGGCCCTCCTACGAGCAGTACTTC	-	TRBV20-1	-	TRBJ2-7
CAISEAGREYYGYTF	TGTGCCATCAGTGAGGCGGGTAGAGAGTACTATGGCTACACCTTC	-	TRBV10-3	-	TRBJ1-2
CASSQDLAGGGGYGYTF	TGCGCCAGCAGCCAAGACCTCGCAGGGGGCGGCGGCTATGGCTACACCTTC	many	TRBV4-1	TRBD1	TRBJ1-2
CASSPAAGLGYNEQFF	TGTGCCAGCAGCCCAGCCGCGGGGTTAGGCTACAATGAGCAGTTCTTC	-	TRBV7-9	-	TRBJ2-1
CASSRGTAEAFF	TGTGCCAGCAGCCGCGGGACAGCTGAAGCTTTCTTT	many	TRBV3-1	TRBD1	TRBJ1-1
CASSKQGIEQYF	TGTGCCAGCAGTAAACAGGGGATTGAGCAGTATTTT	-	TRBV2	TRBD1	TRBJ2-3
CASSPQGEKLFF	TGTGCCAGCAGTCCACAGGGTGAAAAACTGTTTTTT	many	TRBV7-9	-	TRBJ1-4
CAISGQSQETQYF	TGTGCCATCAGCGGACAGTCCCAAGAGACCCAGTACTTC	-	TRBV10-3	-	TRBJ2-5
CSATRDRVNTEAFF	TGCAGCGCAACCCGGGACAGGGTGAACACTGAAGCTTTCTTT	many	TRBV29-1	TRBD1	TRBJ1-1
CASSVDDGSYNEQFF	TGTGCCAGCAGCGTAGACGATGGCTCCTACAATGAGCAGTTCTTC	many	TRBV9	-	TRBJ2-1
CASSVVVGLEADTQYF	TGTGCCAGCAGCGTAGTAGTGGGACTAGAGGCAGATACGCAGTATTTT	-	TRBV9	TRBD2	TRBJ2-3
CASSLEGTQDTQYF	TGCGCCAGCAGCTTGGAGGGAACACAAGATACGCAGTATTTT	-	TRBV5-1	-	TRBJ2-3
CATSRGTGSGSPLHF	TGTGCCACCAGCAGAGGGACAGGGTCGGGTTCACCCCTCCACTTT	-	TRBV15	TRBD1	TRBJ1-6
CASSFWGTEAFF	TGCGCCAGCAGCTTCTGGGGCACTGAAGCTTTCTTT	many	TRBV5-1	-	TRBJ1-1
CSARRDTSGSNEKLFF	TGCAGTGCTAGACGGGATACTAGCGGGAGTAATGAAAAACTGTTTTTT	-	TRBV20-1	-	TRBJ1-4
CASSPIPDTQYF	TGTGCCAGCTCACCAATCCCAGATACGCAGTATTTT	-	TRBV18	-	TRBJ2-3
CASSLEVGDSPLHF	TGTGCCAGCAGCTTAGAGGTTGGGGATTCACCCCTCCACTTT	-	TRBV7-6	-	TRBJ1-6
CASSVEGQHNEQFF	TGTGCCAGCAGCGTAGAAGGACAACACAATGAGCAGTTCTTC	-	TRBV19	-	TRBJ2-1
CASSRTSSYEQYF	TGTGCCAGTAGTAGGACTTCCTCCTACGAGCAGTACTTC	-	TRBV19	-	TRBJ2-7
CASSSSPTGNNEQFF	TGTGCCAGCAGCTCTAGTCCCACAGGTAACAATGAGCAGTTCTTC	-	TRBV7-8	-	TRBJ2-1
CSVRVSGANVLTF	TGCAGCGTTCGGGTCTCTGGGGCCAACGTCCTGACTTTC	-	TRBV29-1	-	TRBJ2-6
CASSMGKYSYEQYF	TGTGCCAGTAGTATGGGCAAATACTCCTACGAGCAGTACTTC	-	TRBV19	-	TRBJ2-7
CASTRLNTEAFF	TGTGCCAGTACGAGGTTGAACACTGAAGCTTTCTTT	many	TRBV19	-	TRBJ1-1
CASSDLGLAGGTTDTQYF	TGTGCCAGCAGCGACCTTGGACTAGCGGGGGGGACCACAGATACGCAGTATTTT	-	TRBV25-1	TRBD2	TRBJ2-3
CASSETGELFF	TGTGCCAGCAGTGAAACCGGGGAGCTGTTTTTT	-	TRBV7-3	-	TRBJ2-2
CASSKDRDYGYTIYF	TGTGCCAGCAGTAAAGACAGGGACTATGGCTACACCATATATTTT	once	TRBV7-9	TRBD1	TRBJ1-3
CSARGLLAGENEQFF	TGCAGTGCTAGAGGTTTACTAGCGGGGGAGAATGAGCAGTTCTTC	once	TRBV20-1	TRBD2	TRBJ2-1
CASSNRDSYEQYF	TGTGCCAGTAGTAACCGGGACTCCTACGAGCAGTACTTC	few	TRBV19	-	TRBJ2-7
CASSARTGQYTEAFF	TGTGCCAGCAGTGCTCGGACAGGCCAGTACACTGAAGCTTTCTTT	-	TRBV12-3/TRBV12-4	TRBD1	TRBJ1-1
CASSLGPSNYGYTF	TGTGCCAGCAGCTTAGGCCCGTCTAACTATGGCTACACCTTC	-	TRBV7-8	-	TRBJ1-2
CASSNTGQVLGEQYF	TGTGCCAGCAGCAATACGGGACAGGTGCTGGGCGAGCAGTACTTC	many	TRBV6-6	TRBD1	TRBJ2-7